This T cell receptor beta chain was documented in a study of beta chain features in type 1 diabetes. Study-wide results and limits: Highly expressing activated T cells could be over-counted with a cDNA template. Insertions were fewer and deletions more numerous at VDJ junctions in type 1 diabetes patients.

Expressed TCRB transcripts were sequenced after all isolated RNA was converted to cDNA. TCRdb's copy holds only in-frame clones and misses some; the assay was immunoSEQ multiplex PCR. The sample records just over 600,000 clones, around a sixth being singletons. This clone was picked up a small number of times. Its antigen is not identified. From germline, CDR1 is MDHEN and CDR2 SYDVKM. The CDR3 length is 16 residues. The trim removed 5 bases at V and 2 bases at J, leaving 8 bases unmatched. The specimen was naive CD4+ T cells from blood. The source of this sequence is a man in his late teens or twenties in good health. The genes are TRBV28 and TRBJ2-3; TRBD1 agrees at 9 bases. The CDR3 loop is CASSLMGQGTTDTQYF. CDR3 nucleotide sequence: TGTGCCAGCAGTCTAATGGGACAGGGAACCACAGATACGCAGTATTTT.